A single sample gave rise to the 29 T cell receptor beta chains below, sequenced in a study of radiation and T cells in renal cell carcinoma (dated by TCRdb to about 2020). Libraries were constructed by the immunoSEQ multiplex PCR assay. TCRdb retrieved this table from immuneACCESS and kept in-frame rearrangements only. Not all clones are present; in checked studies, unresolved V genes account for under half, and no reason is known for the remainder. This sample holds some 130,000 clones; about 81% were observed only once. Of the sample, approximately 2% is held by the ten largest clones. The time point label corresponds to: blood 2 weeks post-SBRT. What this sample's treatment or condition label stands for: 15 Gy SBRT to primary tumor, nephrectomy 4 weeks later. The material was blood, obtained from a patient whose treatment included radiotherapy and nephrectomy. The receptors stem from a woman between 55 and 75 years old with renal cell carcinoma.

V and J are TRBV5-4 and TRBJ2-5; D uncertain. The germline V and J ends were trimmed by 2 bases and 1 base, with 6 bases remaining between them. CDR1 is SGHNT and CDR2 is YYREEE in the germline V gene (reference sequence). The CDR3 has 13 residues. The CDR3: CASSLGPQETQYF. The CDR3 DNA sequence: TGTGCCAGCAGCTTAGGCCCCCAAGAGACCCAGTACTTC.

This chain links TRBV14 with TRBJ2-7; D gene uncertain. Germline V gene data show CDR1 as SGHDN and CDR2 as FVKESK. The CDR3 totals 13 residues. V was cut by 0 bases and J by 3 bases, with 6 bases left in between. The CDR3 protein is CASSQDSFYEQYF. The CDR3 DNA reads TGTGCCAGCAGCCAAGATTCGTTCTACGAGCAGTACTTC.

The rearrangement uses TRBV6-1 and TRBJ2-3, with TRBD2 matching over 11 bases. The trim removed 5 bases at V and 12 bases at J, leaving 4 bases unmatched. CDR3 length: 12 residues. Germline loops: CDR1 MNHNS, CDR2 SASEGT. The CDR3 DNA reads TGTGCCAGCAGTAATAGCGGGAGGGATCAGTATTTT. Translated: CASSNSGRDQYF.

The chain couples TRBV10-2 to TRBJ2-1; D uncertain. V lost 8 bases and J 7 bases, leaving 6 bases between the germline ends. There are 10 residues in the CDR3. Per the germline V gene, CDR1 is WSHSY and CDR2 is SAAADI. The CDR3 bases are TGCGCCAGCGGATGGAATGAGCAGTTCTTC. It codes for CASGWNEQFF.

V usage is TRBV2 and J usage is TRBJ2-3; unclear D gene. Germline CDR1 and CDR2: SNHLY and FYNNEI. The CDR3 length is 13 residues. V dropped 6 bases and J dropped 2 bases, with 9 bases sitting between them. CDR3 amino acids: CASRPGVTDTQYF. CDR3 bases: TGTGCCAGCAGGCCTGGTGTCACAGATACGCAGTATTTT.

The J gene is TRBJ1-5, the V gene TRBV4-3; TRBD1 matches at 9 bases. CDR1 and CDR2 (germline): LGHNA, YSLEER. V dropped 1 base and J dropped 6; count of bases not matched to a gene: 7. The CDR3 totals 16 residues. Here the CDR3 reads CASSQGHRGRIQPQHF. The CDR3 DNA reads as TGCGCCAGCAGCCAAGGACACAGGGGGCGTATTCAGCCCCAGCATTTT.

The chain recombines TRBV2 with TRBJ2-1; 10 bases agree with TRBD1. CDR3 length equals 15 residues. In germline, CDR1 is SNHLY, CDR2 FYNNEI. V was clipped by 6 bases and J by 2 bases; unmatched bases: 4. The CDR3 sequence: CASRGGQGPYNEQFF. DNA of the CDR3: TGTGCCAGCAGAGGGGGACAGGGGCCCTACAATGAGCAGTTCTTC.

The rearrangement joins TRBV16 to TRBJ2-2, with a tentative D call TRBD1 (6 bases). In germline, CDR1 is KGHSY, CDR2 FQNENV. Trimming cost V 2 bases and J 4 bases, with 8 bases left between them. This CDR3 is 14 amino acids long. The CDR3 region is CASSQQQGTGELFF. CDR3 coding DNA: TGTGCCAGCAGCCAACAACAGGGCACCGGGGAGCTGTTTTTT.

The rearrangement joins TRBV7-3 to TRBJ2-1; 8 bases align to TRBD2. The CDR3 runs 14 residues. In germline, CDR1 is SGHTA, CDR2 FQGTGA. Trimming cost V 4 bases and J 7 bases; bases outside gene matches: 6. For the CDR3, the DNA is TGTGCCAGCAGCTCCAGCGGGAGTGGGAATGAGCAGTTCTTC. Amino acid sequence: CASSSSGSGNEQFF.

CDR3 nucleotides: TGTGCCAGCAGCGCCTTAGCGGCGGAGACCCAGTACTTC. The encoded protein is CASSALAAETQYF. The chain combines TRBV5-4 with TRBJ2-5, with D possibly being TRBD2 (6 bases). The CDR3 length is 13 residues. Germline CDR1 reads SGHNT; CDR2 reads YYREEE (reference sequence). Trimming took off 4 bases at V and 5 bases at J, with 12 bases between the two ends.

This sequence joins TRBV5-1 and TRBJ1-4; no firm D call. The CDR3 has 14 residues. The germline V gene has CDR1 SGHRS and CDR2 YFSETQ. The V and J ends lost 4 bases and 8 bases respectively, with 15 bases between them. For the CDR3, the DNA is TGCGCCAGCAGCCCTCTCGACCGTGGGGAAAAACTGTTTTTT. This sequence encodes CASSPLDRGEKLFF.

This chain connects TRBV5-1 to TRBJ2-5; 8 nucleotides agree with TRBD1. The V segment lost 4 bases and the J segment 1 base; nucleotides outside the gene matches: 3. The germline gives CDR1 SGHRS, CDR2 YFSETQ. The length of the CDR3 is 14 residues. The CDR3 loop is CASSQDRAQETQYF. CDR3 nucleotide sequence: TGCGCCAGCAGCCAGGACAGGGCCCAAGAGACCCAGTACTTC.

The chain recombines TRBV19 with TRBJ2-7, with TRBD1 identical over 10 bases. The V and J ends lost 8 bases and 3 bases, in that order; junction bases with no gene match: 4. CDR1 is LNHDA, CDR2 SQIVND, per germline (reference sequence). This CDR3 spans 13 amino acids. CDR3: CASGGQGYYEQYF. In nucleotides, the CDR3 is TGTGCCAGTGGGGGACAGGGGTACTACGAGCAGTACTTC.

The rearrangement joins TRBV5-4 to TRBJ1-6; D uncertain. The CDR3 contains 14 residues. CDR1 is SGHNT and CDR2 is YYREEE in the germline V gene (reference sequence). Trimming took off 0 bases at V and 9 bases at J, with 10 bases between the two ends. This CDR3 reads CASSLDHPVSPLHF. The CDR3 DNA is TGTGCCAGCAGCTTGGATCACCCTGTTTCACCCCTCCACTTT.

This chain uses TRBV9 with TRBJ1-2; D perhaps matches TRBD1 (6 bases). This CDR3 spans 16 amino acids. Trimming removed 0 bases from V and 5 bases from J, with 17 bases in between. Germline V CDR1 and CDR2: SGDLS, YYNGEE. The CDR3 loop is CASSVDGQLIGYGYTF. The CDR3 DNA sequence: TGTGCCAGCAGCGTAGATGGACAGCTTATTGGGTATGGCTACACCTTC.

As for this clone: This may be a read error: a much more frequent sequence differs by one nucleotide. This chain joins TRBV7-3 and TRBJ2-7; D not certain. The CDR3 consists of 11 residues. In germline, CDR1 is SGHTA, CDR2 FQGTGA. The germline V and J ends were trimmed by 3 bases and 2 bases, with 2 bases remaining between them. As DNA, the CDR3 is TGTGCCAGCAGCTTCGCCTACGAGCAGTACTTC. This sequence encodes CASSFAYEQYF. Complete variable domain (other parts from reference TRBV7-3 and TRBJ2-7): GAGVSQTPSNKVTEKGKYVELRCDPISGHTALYWYRQSLGQGPEFLIYFQGTGAADDSGLPNDRFFAVRPEGSVSTLKIQRTERGDSAVYLCASSFAYEQYFGPGTRLTVT.

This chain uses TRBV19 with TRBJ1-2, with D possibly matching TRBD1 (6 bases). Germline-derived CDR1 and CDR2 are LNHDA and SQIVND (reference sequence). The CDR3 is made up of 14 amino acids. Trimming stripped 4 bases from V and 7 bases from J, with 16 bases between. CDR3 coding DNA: TGTGCCAGTAGTAGCCGGGACACCGGGTCTGGCTACACCTTC. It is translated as CASSSRDTGSGYTF.

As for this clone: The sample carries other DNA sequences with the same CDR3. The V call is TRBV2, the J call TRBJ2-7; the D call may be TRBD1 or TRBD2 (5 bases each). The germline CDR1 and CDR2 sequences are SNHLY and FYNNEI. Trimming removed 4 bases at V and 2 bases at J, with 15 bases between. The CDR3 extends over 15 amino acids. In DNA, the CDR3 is TGTGCCAGCAGTGGGTCCGGTCAGGGACCCTACGAGCAGTACTTC. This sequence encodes CASSGSGQGPYEQYF.

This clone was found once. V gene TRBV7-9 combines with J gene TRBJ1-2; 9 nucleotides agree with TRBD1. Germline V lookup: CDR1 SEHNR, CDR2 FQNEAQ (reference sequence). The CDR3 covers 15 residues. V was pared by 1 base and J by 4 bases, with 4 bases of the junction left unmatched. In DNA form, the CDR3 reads TGTGCCAGCAGCTTAGGTGGGACAGGGTTCTATGGCTACACCTTC. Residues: CASSLGGTGFYGYTF.

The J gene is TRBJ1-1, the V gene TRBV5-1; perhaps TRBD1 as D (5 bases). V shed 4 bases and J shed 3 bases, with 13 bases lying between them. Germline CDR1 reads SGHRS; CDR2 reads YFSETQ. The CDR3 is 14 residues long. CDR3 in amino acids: CASSTQAGDTEAFF. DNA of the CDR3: TGCGCCAGCAGCACACAGGCCGGGGACACTGAAGCTTTCTTT.

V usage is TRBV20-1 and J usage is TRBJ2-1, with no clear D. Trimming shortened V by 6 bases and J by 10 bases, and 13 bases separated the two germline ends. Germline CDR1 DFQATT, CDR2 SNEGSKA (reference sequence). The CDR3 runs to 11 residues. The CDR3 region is CSAPRAAEQFF. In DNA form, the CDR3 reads TGCAGTGCCCCCCGGGCGGCAGAGCAGTTCTTC.

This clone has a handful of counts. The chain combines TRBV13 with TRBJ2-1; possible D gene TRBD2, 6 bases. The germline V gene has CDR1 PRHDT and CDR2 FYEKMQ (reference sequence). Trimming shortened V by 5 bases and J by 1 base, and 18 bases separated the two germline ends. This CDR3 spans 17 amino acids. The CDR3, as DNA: TGTGCCAGCAGCCCATCTATTAGCGGACCATCCTACAATGAGCAGTTCTTC. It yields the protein CASSPSISGPSYNEQFF.

The CDR3 here is CASRGTGGFYEQYF. The CDR3 DNA follows: TGTGCCAGCAGAGGGACAGGGGGCTTCTACGAGCAGTACTTC. The rearrangement uses TRBV28 and TRBJ2-7; 12 bases agree with TRBD1. The CDR3 runs 14 residues. Germline CDR1 is MDHEN and CDR2 is SYDVKM. The V gene end was trimmed by 6 bases and the J gene end by 3 bases; junction bases not matched to a gene: 3.

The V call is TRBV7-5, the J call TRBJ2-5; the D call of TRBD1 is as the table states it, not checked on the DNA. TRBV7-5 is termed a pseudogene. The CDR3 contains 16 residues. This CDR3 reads CARSGTGTGNKETQYF. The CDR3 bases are TGTGCCAGAAGCGGTACCGGGACAGGGAACAAAGAGACCCAGTACTTC.

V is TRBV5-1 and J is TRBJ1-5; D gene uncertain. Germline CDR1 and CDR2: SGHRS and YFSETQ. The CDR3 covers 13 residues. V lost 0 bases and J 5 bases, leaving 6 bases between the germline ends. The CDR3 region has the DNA TGCGCCAGCAGCTTGGAATTAGATCAGCCCCAGCATTTT. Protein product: CASSLELDQPQHF.

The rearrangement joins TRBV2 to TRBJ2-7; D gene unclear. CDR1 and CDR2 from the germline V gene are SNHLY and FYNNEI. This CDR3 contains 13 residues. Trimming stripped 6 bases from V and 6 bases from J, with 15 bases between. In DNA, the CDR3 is TGTGCCAGCAGCGTTGACCAGAGCCGCGAGCAGTACTTC. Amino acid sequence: CASSVDQSREQYF. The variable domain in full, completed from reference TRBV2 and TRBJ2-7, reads EPEVTQTPSHQVTQMGQEVILRCVPISNHLYFYWYRQILGQKVEFLVSFYNNEISEKSEIFDDQFSVERPDGSNFTLKIRSTKLEDSAMYFCASSVDQSREQYFGPGTRLTVT.

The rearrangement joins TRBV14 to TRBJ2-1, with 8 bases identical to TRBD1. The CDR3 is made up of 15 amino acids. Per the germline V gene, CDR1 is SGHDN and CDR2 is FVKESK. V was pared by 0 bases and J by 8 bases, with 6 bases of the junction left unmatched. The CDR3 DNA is TGTGCCAGCAGCCAAGAAACAGGGGGTTGGGATGAGCAGTTCTTC. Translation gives CASSQETGGWDEQFF. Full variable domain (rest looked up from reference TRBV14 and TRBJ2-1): EAGVTQFPSHSVIEKGQTVTLRCDPISGHDNLYWYRRVMGKEIKFLLHFVKESKQDESGMPNNRFLAERTGGTYSTLKVQPAELEDSGVYFCASSQETGGWDEQFFGPGTRLTVL.

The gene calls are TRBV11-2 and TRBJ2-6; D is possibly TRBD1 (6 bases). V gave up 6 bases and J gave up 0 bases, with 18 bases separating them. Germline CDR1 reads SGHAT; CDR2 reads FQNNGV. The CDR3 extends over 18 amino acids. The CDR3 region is CASRRGAGAFSGANVLTF. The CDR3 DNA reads TGTGCCAGCAGACGAGGGGCAGGGGCCTTCTCTGGGGCCAACGTCCTGACTTTC.

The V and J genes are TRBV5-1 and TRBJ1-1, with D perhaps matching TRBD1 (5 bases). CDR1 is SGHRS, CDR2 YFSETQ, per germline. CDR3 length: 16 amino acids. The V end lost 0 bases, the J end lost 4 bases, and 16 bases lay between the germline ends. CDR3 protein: CASSLAPGPLGTEAFF. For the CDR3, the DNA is TGCGCCAGCAGCTTGGCCCCGGGGCCCTTGGGCACTGAAGCTTTCTTT.